Below are 25 T cell receptor beta chains sequenced from a single sample in a study of control samples from healthy donors and cancer patients. Profiling relied on immunoSEQ multiplex PCR, and the TCRdb table lists in-frame clones only, not all of them. This table lists under 200,000 clones. Source material: blood. These receptor sequences come from a woman aged 25 to 39 in good health.

The chain couples TRBV30 to TRBJ2-7; D is possibly TRBD1 (5 bases). The CDR3 covers 13 residues. The germline V gene has CDR1 GTSNPN and CDR2 SVGIG (reference sequence). V shed 0 bases and J shed 2 bases, with 8 bases lying between them. This CDR3 reads CAWSVDRPYEQYF. Here the CDR3 DNA reads TGTGCCTGGAGTGTAGACAGACCCTACGAGCAGTACTTC.

The chain combines TRBV19 with TRBJ1-1, with D hard to call. Deletions cut 3 bases from V and 3 bases from J, with 8 bases between. Germline V gene data show CDR1 as LNHDA and CDR2 as SQIVND (reference sequence). The CDR3 loop spans 13 amino acids. The CDR3 spells CASSILRDTEAFF. The CDR3 DNA reads as TGTGCCAGTAGTATCTTACGGGACACTGAAGCTTTCTTT.

J is TRBJ2-7 and V is TRBV7-6, with 10 bases matching TRBD1. Germline V gives CDR1 SGHVS, CDR2 FNYEAQ. The V gene end was trimmed by 5 bases and the J gene end by 12 bases; junction bases not matched to a gene: 19. CDR3 length equals 16 residues. DNA of the CDR3: TGTGCCAGCAGCGAAAACACCGGGACAGGGGCCCTGGTGTTGTACTTC. This encodes CASSENTGTGALVLYF.

J is TRBJ1-2 and V is TRBV2; D might be TRBD1 (6 bases). V was shortened by 5 bases and J by 0 bases, with 13 bases between the two germline ends. The CDR3 runs 15 residues. Germline CDR1 and CDR2: SNHLY and FYNNEI. The CDR3, as DNA: TGTGCCAGCAGTCCAACCGGGACAACTAACTATGGCTACACCTTC. This gives the protein CASSPTGTTNYGYTF. Looking up the rest from reference TRBV2 and TRBJ1-2 gives the full variable domain: EPEVTQTPSHQVTQMGQEVILRCVPISNHLYFYWYRQILGQKVEFLVSFYNNEISEKSEIFDDQFSVERPDGSNFTLKIRSTKLEDSAMYFCASSPTGTTNYGYTFGSGTRLTVV.

The CDR3 is CASSYLGRYYGYTF. The CDR3 bases are TGTGCCAGCAGTTACCTTGGCCGGTACTATGGCTACACCTTC. The gene calls are TRBV6-2 or TRBV6-3 and TRBJ1-2; D not resolved. CDR1 MNHEY and CDR2 SVGEGT come from the germline V gene. The CDR3 contains 14 residues. Deletions cut 2 bases from V and 3 bases from J, with 10 bases between.

The chain carries TRBV6-5 and TRBJ1-5; D unresolved. V was cut by 2 bases and J by 8 bases, with 7 bases left in between. This CDR3 is 12 amino acids long. Germline CDR1 MNHEY, CDR2 SVGAGI. In DNA form, the CDR3 reads TGTGCCAGCAGTTACGGTCGGGAGCCCCAGCATTTT. This translates into CASSYGREPQHF.

V usage is TRBV5-1 and J usage is TRBJ2-7, with 9 bases lining up with TRBD1. V lost 3 bases and J lost 5; bases outside the gene matches: 6. Germline-derived CDR1 and CDR2 are SGHRS and YFSETQ. This CDR3 has 14 residues. CDR3 coding DNA: TGCGCCAGCAGCTCATCCACAGGGGGCGACGAGCAGTACTTC. It encodes CASSSSTGGDEQYF.

The rearrangement joins TRBV6-2 or TRBV6-3 to TRBJ1-2, with D perhaps matching TRBD1 (5 bases). Germline CDR1 MNHEY, CDR2 SVGEGT. V gave up 4 bases and J gave up 5 bases, with 23 bases separating them. There are 17 residues in the CDR3. The CDR3 here is CASSSPPGVEGSYGYTF. Written as DNA, the CDR3 is TGTGCCAGCAGTTCCCCGCCGGGGGTTGAGGGGTCTTATGGCTACACCTTC.

The chain is built from TRBV25-1 and TRBJ2-3; D is unresolved. The ends were cut back, 1 base at V and 2 bases at J, with 7 bases in the middle. Germline assignment: CDR1 MGHDK and CDR2 SYGVNS. The CDR3 runs to 14 residues. The CDR3 loop reads CASSESTATDTQYF. The CDR3 DNA reads TGTGCCAGCAGTGAATCAACAGCCACAGATACGCAGTATTTT.

The chain employs TRBV5-1 and TRBJ2-1; TRBD2 matches at 10 bases. V gave up 5 bases and J gave up 6 bases; unmatched junction bases: 5. CDR3 length equals 14 residues. Per the germline V gene, CDR1 is SGHRS and CDR2 is YFSETQ. Here the CDR3 reads CASSSSGGLNEQFF. As DNA, the CDR3 is TGCGCCAGCAGTTCTAGCGGGGGACTCAATGAGCAGTTCTTC. The complete variable domain, with remaining parts taken from reference TRBV5-1 and TRBJ2-1, reads KAGVTQTPRYLIKTRGQQVTLSCSPISGHRSVSWYQQTPGQGLQFLFEYFSETQRNKGNFPGRFSGRQFSNSRSEMNVSTLELGDSALYLCASSSSGGLNEQFFGPGTRLTVL.

The chain links TRBV19 to TRBJ2-7, with D uncertain. Germline V lookup: CDR1 LNHDA, CDR2 SQIVND (reference sequence). Trimming took 7 bases from V and 6 from J, leaving 4 bases between them. The CDR3 length is 9 residues. The DNA of the CDR3 is TGTGCCAGTAAGGTCGAGCAGTACTTC. This codes for CASKVEQYF.

V gene TRBV7-9 combines with J gene TRBJ1-1; D perhaps matches TRBD1 (6 bases). Trimming removed 5 bases from V and 4 bases from J, with 14 bases in between. The length of the CDR3 is 14 residues. Per germline, CDR1 SEHNR and CDR2 FQNEAQ (reference sequence). In nucleotides, the CDR3 is TGTGCCAGCAGCCCGCACAGGGTGGGCACTGAAGCTTTCTTT. It encodes CASSPHRVGTEAFF.

The CDR3 DNA follows: TGTGCCATCAGTGATGCCGTGACAGAGGGAGGCTACACCTTC. Amino acids: CAISDAVTEGGYTF. The chain couples TRBV10-3 to TRBJ1-2; the D gene is possibly TRBD1 (5 bases). Germline CDR1 ENHRY, CDR2 SYGVKD. V lost 3 bases to trimming and J lost 8 bases, with 16 bases between them. This CDR3 comprises 14 residues.

The chain joins TRBV9 to TRBJ2-3; 8 bases match TRBD2. This CDR3 spans 19 amino acids. Unmatched junction bases numbered 16, after V lost 3 bases and J lost 1 base. Germline CDR1 is SGDLS and CDR2 is YYNGEE. The CDR3 region is CASSEGRSGGTRGTDTQYF. CDR3 nucleotide sequence: TGTGCCAGCAGCGAAGGGCGGAGCGGGGGCACCCGGGGCACAGATACGCAGTATTTT.

The J gene is TRBJ1-4, the V gene TRBV28, with D hard to call. Germline V gene sequence: CDR1 MDHEN, CDR2 SYDVKM. Trimming stripped 6 bases from V and 8 bases from J, with 7 bases between. The CDR3 has 11 amino acids. The CDR3 loop is CASRGWEKLFF. CDR3 bases: TGTGCCAGCAGGGGTTGGGAAAAACTGTTTTTT.

The V call is TRBV6-5, the J call TRBJ1-6; 8 bases agree with TRBD1. CDR3 length: 14 amino acids. Unmatched junction bases numbered 7, after V lost 7 bases and J lost 8 bases. CDR1 is MNHEY and CDR2 is SVGAGI in the germline V gene. In nucleotides, the CDR3 is TGTGCCAGCACCTACAGGGGGGAGGATTCACCCCTCCACTTT. Its translation: CASTYRGEDSPLHF.

The chain combines TRBV5-1 with TRBJ1-2, with 9 bases identical to TRBD1. Per the germline V gene, CDR1 is SGHRS and CDR2 is YFSETQ. V shed 5 bases, J shed 0 bases, and the junction held 8 bases outside the gene matches. This CDR3 is built from 16 residues. The CDR3 DNA reads TGCGCCAGCAGATTTGGGACAGGGTCTCCTAACTATGGCTACACCTTC. Its protein product is CASRFGTGSPNYGYTF.

This rearrangement joins TRBV4-3 to TRBJ2-7; D not certain. There are 14 residues in the CDR3. From germline, CDR1 is LGHNA and CDR2 YSLEER. Trimming took off 0 bases at V and 4 bases at J, with 10 bases between the two ends. As DNA, the CDR3 is TGCGCCAGCAGCCAAGATCATCAAACATACGAGCAGTACTTC. Protein sequence: CASSQDHQTYEQYF.

This chain uses TRBV5-5 with TRBJ1-4; 9 bases match TRBD1. CDR1 SGHKS and CDR2 YYEKEE come from the germline V gene (reference sequence). Losses at the gene ends were 0 bases for V and 7 bases for J; bases not matched to a gene: 13. This CDR3 has 18 amino acids. Here the CDR3 DNA reads TGTGCCAGCAGCTTGGCAGGGACAGGGTTGAGGTCCGGTGAAAAACTGTTTTTT. Its protein product is CASSLAGTGLRSGEKLFF.

This rearrangement joins TRBV7-2 to TRBJ1-6, with 9 bases aligning to TRBD1. The trim removed 5 bases at V and 8 bases at J, leaving 7 bases unmatched. The CDR3 runs to 15 residues. CDR1 SGHTA and CDR2 FQGNSA come from the germline V gene. The CDR3 sequence is CASSLRQGGDSPLHF. CDR3 coding DNA: TGTGCCAGCAGCCTACGACAGGGGGGTGATTCACCCCTCCACTTT.

This chain joins TRBV5-1 and TRBJ1-3; possible D gene TRBD1, 5 bases. The CDR3 contains 14 residues. V was trimmed by 2 bases and J by 2 bases, leaving 8 bases between them. Germline values: CDR1 SGHRS, CDR2 YFSETQ. CDR3: CASSLAGTGNTIYF. DNA for the CDR3: TGCGCCAGCAGCTTAGCAGGGACTGGAAACACCATATATTTT.

This sequence joins TRBV28 and TRBJ1-5; TRBD1 is a possible D gene (5 bases). The germline V gene has CDR1 MDHEN and CDR2 SYDVKM. V dropped 3 bases and J dropped 1 base, with 10 bases sitting between them. The CDR3 runs to 15 residues. The CDR3 loop reads CASSFTGLSNQPQHF. The CDR3 nucleotides are TGTGCCAGCAGTTTCACGGGGCTAAGCAATCAGCCCCAGCATTTT.

This chain connects TRBV5-6 to TRBJ2-7, with D maybe TRBD2 (5 bases). The germline CDR1 and CDR2 sequences are SGHDT and YYEEEE. Deletions cut 3 bases from V and 5 bases from J, with 6 bases between. There are 11 residues in the CDR3. The CDR3 loop reads CASSSGDEQYF. Written as DNA, the CDR3 is TGTGCCAGCAGCTCCGGGGACGAGCAGTACTTC.

The chain couples TRBV6-5 to TRBJ1-1, with unresolved D. Per germline, CDR1 MNHEY and CDR2 SVGAGI. The CDR3 consists of 12 residues. V lost 6 bases to trimming and J lost 1 base, with 6 bases between them. The CDR3 nucleotides read TGTGCCAGCAGCCCACAGAACACTGAAGCTTTCTTT. Its translation is CASSPQNTEAFF.

The rearrangement joins TRBV6-5 to TRBJ1-2, with 8 bases matching TRBD1. Trimming at V came to 2 bases and at J to 7 bases, leaving 9 bases not matched to a gene. The CDR3 loop spans 15 amino acids. Germline V gene sequence: CDR1 MNHEY, CDR2 SVGAGI. Here the CDR3 reads CASSYNLGTGFGYTF. The CDR3, as DNA: TGTGCCAGCAGTTACAATTTGGGGACAGGCTTTGGCTACACCTTC.